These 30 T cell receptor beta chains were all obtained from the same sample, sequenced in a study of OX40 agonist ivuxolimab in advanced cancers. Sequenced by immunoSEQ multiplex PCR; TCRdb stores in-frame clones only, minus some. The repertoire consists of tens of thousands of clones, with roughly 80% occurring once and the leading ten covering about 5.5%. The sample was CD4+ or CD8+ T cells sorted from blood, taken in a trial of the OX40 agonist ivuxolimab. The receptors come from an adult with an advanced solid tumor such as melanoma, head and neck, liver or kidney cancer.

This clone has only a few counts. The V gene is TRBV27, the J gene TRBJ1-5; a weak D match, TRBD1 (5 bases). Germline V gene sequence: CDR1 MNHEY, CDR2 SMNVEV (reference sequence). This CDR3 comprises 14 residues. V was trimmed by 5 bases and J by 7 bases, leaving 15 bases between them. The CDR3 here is CASSQRGSRQPQHF. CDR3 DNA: TGTGCCAGCAGTCAACGGGGGAGTCGGCAGCCCCAGCATTTT.

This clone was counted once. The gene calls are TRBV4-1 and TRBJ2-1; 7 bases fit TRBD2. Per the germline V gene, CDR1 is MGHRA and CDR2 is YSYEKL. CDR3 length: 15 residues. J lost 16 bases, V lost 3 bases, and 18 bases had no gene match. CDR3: CASSQTHLPAGVVFF. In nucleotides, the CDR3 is TGCGCCAGCAGCCAGACACATCTCCCCGCGGGAGTCGTCTTCTTC.

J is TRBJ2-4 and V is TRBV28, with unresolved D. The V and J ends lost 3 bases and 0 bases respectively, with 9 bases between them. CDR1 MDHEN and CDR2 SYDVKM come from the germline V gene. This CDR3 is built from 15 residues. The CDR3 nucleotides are TGTGCCAGCAGTTTGGTGTCGGTAGCCAAAAACATTCAGTACTTC. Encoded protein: CASSLVSVAKNIQYF. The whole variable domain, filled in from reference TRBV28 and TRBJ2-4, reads DVKVTQSSRYLVKRTGEKVFLECVQDMDHENMFWYRQDPGLGLRLIYFSYDVKMKEKGDIPEGYSVSREKKERFSLILESASTNQTSMYLCASSLVSVAKNIQYFGAGTRLSVL.

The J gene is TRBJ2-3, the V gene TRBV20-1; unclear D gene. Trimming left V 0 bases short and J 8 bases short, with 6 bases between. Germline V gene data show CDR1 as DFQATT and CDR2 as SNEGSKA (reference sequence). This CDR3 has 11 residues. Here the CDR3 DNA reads TGCAGTGCTAGAGATCTGGGTACGCAGTATTTT. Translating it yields CSARDLGTQYF.

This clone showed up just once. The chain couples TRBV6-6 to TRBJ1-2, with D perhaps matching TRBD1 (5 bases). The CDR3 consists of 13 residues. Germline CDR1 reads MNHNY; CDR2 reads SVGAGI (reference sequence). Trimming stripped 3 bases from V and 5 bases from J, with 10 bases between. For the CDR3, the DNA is TGTGCCAGCAGTTATGGGACGAATTATGGCTACACCTTC. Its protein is CASSYGTNYGYTF.

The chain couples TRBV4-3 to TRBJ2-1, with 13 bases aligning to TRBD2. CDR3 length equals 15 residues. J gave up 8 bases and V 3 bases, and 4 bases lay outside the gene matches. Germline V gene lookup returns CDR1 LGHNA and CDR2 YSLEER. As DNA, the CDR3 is TGCGCCAGCAGCCAGGGGACTAGCGGGATTTATGAGCAGTTCTTC. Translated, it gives CASSQGTSGIYEQFF.

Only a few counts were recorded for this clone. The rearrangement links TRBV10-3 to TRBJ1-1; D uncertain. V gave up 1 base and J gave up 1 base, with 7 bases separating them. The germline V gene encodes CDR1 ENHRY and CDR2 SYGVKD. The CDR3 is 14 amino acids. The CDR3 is CAISEYRENTEAFF. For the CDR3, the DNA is TGTGCCATCAGTGAGTACCGGGAGAACACTGAAGCTTTCTTT.

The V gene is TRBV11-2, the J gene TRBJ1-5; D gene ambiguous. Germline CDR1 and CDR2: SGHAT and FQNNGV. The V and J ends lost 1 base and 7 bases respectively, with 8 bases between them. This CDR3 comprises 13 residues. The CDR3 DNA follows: TGTGCCAGCAGCTTAGCGGCTATGCAGCCCCAGCATTTT. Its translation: CASSLAAMQPQHF. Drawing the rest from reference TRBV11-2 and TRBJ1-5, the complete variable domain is EAGVAQSPRYKIIEKRQSVAFWCNPISGHATLYWYQQILGQGPKLLIQFQNNGVVDDSQLPKDRFSAERLKGVDSTLKIQPAKLEDSAVYLCASSLAAMQPQHFGDGTRLSIL.

This CDR3 reads CASSGPTGGSNTEAFF. Written as DNA, the CDR3 is TGTGCCAGCAGCGGTCCTACAGGGGGCTCGAACACTGAAGCTTTCTTT. The chain combines TRBV9 with TRBJ1-1; 9 bases map to TRBD1. V trimming: 3 bases; J trimming: 1 base; junction bases outside the gene matches: 7. This CDR3 is 16 amino acids long. CDR1 is SGDLS, CDR2 YYNGEE, per germline.

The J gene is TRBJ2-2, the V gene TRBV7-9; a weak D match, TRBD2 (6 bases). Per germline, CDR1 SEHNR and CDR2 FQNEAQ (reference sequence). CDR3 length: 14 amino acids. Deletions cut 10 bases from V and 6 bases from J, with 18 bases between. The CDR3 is CATAYSGGPGELFF. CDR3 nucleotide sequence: TGTGCCACAGCTTACTCCGGAGGGCCCGGGGAGCTGTTTTTT.

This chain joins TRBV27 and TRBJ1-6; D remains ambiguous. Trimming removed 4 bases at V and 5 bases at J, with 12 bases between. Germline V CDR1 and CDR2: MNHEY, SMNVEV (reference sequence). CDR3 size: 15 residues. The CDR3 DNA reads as TGTGCCAGCAGTTCTTGGGAGTCCGATAATTCACCCCTCCACTTT. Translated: CASSSWESDNSPLHF.

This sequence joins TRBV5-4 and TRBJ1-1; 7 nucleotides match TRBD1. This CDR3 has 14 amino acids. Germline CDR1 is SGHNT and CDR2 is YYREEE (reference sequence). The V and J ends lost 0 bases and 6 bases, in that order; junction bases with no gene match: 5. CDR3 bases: TGTGCCAGCAGCTTGGCAGGGGGTTTATCTGAAGCTTTCTTT. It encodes CASSLAGGLSEAFF.

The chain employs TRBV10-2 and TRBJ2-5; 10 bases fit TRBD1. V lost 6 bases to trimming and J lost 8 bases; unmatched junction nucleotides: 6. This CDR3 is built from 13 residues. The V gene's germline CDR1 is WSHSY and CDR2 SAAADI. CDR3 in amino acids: CASRPGQGGTQYF. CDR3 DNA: TGCGCCAGCAGGCCCGGACAGGGGGGAACCCAGTACTTC.

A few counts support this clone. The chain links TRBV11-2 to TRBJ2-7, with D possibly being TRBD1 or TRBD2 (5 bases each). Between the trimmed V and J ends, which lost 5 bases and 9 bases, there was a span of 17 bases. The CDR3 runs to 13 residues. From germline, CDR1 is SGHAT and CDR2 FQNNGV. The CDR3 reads CASSLRSGTAQYF. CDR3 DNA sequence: TGTGCCAGCAGCCTAAGGTCGGGGACCGCGCAGTACTTC.

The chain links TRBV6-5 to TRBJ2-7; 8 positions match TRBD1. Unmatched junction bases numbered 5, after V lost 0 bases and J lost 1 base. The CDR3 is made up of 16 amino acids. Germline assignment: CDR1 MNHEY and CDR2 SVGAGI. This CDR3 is CASSYSARGRSYEQYF. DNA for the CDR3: TGTGCCAGCAGTTACTCAGCCAGGGGGCGATCCTACGAGCAGTACTTC.

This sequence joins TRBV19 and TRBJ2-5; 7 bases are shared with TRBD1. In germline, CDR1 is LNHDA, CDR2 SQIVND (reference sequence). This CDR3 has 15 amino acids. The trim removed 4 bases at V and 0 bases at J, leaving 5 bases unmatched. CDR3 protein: CASSRQGRDQETQYF. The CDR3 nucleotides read TGTGCCAGTAGTAGACAGGGAAGGGACCAAGAGACCCAGTACTTC.

DNA of the CDR3: TGTGCCAGCAGCTTAGTGGGGGACAGGGGGCGCTTGAACACTGAAGCTTTCTTT. Its protein product is CASSLVGDRGRLNTEAFF. The V gene is TRBV11-2, the J gene TRBJ1-1; 12 nucleotides align to TRBD1. There are 18 residues in the CDR3. Germline CDR1 reads SGHAT; CDR2 reads FQNNGV. J lost 0 bases, V lost 1 base, and 6 bases had no gene match.

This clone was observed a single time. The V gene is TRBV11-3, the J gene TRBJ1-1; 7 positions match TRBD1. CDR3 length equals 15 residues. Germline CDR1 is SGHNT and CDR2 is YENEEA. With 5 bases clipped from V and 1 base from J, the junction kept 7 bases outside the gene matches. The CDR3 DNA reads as TGTGCCAGCAGCCCAGGGGGTTGGCAGAACACTGAAGCTTTCTTT. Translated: CASSPGGWQNTEAFF. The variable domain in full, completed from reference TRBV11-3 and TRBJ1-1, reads EAGVVQSPRYKIIEKKQPVAFWCNPISGHNTLYWYLQNLGQGPELLIRYENEEAVDDSQLPKDRFSAERLKGVDSTLKIQPAELGDSAVYLCASSPGGWQNTEAFFGQGTRLTVV.

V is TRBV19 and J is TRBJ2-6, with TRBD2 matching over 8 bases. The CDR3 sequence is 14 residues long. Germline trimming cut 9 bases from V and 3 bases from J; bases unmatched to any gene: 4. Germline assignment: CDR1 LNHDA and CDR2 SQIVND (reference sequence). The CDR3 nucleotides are TGTGCCAGCGCGGGGGGAGGTGGGGCCAACGTCCTGACTTTC. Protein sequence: CASAGGGGANVLTF.

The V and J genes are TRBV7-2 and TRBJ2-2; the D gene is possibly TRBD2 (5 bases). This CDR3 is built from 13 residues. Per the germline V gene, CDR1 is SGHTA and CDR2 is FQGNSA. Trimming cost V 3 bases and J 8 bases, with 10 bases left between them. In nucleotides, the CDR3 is TGTGCCAGCAGCTTTGTCGAGGGAGGGGAGCTGTTTTTT. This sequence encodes CASSFVEGGELFF.

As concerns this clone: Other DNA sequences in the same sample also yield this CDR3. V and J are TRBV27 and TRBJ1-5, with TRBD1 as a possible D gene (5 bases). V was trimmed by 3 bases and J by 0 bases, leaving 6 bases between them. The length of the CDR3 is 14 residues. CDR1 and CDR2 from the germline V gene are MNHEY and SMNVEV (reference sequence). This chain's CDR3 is CASSLRGSNQPQHF. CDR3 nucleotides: TGTGCCAGCAGTTTGAGGGGTAGCAATCAGCCCCAGCATTTT.

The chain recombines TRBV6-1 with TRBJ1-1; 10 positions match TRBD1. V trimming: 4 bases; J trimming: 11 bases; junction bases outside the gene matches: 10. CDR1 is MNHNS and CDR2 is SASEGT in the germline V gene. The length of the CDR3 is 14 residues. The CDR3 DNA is TGTGCCAGCAGTGCAGCCGGGACAGGGGCGAGGGCTTTCTTT. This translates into CASSAAGTGARAFF.

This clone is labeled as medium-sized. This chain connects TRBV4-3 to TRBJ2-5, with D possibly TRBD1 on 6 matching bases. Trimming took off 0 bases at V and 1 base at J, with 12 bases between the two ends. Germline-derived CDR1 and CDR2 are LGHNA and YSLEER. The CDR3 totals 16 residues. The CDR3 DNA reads TGCGCCAGCAGCCAAGATACGGGCAGGGGCCAAGAGACCCAGTACTTC. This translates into CASSQDTGRGQETQYF.

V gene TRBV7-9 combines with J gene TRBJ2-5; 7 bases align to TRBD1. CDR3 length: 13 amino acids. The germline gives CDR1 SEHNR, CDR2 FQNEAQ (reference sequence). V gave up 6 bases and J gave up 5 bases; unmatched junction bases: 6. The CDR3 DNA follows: TGTGCCAGCAGTCCAAGGGGGCCGGAGACCCAGTACTTC. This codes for CASSPRGPETQYF.

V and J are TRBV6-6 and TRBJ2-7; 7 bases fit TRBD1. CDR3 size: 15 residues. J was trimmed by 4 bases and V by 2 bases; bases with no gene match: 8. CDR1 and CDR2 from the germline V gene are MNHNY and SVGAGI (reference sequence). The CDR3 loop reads CASSYLGRGLYEQYF. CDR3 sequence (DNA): TGTGCCAGCAGTTACCTCGGCAGGGGGTTATACGAGCAGTACTTC.

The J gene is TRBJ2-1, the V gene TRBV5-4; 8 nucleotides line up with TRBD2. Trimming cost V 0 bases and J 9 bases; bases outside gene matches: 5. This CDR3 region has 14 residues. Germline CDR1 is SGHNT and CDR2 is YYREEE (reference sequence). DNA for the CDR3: TGTGCCAGCAGCTTGGCGGGAGGGCCGGGTGAGCAGTTCTTC. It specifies CASSLAGGPGEQFF.

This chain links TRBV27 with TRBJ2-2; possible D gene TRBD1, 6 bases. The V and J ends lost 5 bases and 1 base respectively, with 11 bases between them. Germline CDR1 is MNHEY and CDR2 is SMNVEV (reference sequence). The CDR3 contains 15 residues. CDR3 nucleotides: TGTGCCAGCAGTCAAATGACAGGGAACACCGGGGAGCTGTTTTTT. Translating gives CASSQMTGNTGELFF.

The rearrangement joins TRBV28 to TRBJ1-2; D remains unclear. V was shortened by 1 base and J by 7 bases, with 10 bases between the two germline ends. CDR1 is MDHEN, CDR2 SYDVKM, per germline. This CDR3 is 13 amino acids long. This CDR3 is CASSLSSGRGYTF. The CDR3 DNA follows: TGTGCCAGCAGTTTATCGTCCGGTCGTGGCTACACCTTC.

CDR3 amino acids: CASTPGATNEKLFF. Here the CDR3 DNA reads TGTGCCAGCACTCCAGGAGCAACTAATGAAAAACTGTTTTTT. This chain uses TRBV28 with TRBJ1-4; D gene ambiguous. Germline-derived CDR1 and CDR2 are MDHEN and SYDVKM. The V and J ends lost 7 bases and 0 bases respectively, with 9 bases between them. The CDR3 spans 14 residues.

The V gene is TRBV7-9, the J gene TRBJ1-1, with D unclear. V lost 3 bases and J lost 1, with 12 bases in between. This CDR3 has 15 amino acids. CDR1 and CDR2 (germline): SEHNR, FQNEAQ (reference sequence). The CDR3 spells CASSFLALGNTEAFF. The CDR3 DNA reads TGTGCCAGCAGCTTTCTGGCCCTGGGGAACACTGAAGCTTTCTTT.